The 20 T cell receptor beta chains reported below all come from one sample, sequenced in a study of blood T cell repertoires in COVID-19. The table came from immunoSEQ multiplex PCR; TCRdb's copy has only in-frame clones and leaves some out. The sample lists about 81,000 clones, 70% to 90% seen once, with about 4.8% in the top ten. Sample: peripheral blood. The receptors derive from a woman older than 75 with acute or convalescent COVID-19.

This sequence joins TRBV18 and TRBJ2-5, with D perhaps matching TRBD2 (5 bases). The CDR3 loop spans 14 amino acids. With 5 bases removed from V and 3 bases from J, the gap between germline ends came to 13 bases. From germline, CDR1 is KGHSH and CDR2 LQKENI. This CDR3 reads CASSTTTGKETQYF. CDR3 nucleotides: TGTGCCAGCTCAACAACAACGGGGAAAGAGACCCAGTACTTC.

This clone was seen a single time. This chain connects TRBV6-5 to TRBJ1-4; a possible D gene is TRBD1 (6 bases). The length of the CDR3 is 12 residues. Germline assignment: CDR1 MNHEY and CDR2 SVGAGI. Trimming removed 6 bases from V and 10 bases from J, with 12 bases in between. In DNA, the CDR3 is TGTGCCAGCAGCATTAGGGGGTCAAAACTGTTTTTT. Its protein product is CASSIRGSKLFF.

The chain uses TRBV15 and TRBJ2-3, with TRBD2 identical over 8 bases. The CDR3 length is 16 residues. Trimming removed 3 bases from V and 6 bases from J; junction bases left unmatched: 11. Per the germline V gene, CDR1 is LNHNV and CDR2 is YYDKDF (reference sequence). The CDR3 sequence: CATSRGDSGISDTQYF. CDR3 DNA sequence: TGTGCCACCAGCAGGGGGGATAGCGGGATCTCGGATACGCAGTATTTT.

The chain employs TRBV2 and TRBJ2-5, with D possibly being TRBD1 (5 bases). The germline CDR1 and CDR2 sequences are SNHLY and FYNNEI. V was shortened by 7 bases and J by 1 base, with 13 bases between the two germline ends. The CDR3 runs 14 residues. This chain's CDR3 is CASKASTGQETQYF. In DNA form, the CDR3 reads TGTGCCAGCAAGGCTAGTACAGGCCAAGAGACCCAGTACTTC.

To note about this clone: Other DNA sequences in this sample translate to the same CDR3. The CDR3 loop is CASSLAGQGGQPQHF. The CDR3, as DNA: TGCGCCAGCAGCTTGGCGGGACAGGGCGGGCAGCCCCAGCATTTT. V is TRBV5-1 and J is TRBJ1-5; 9 bases fit TRBD1. The CDR3 is made up of 15 amino acids. CDR1 and CDR2 (germline): SGHRS, YFSETQ. V was pared by 0 bases and J by 7 bases, with 5 bases of the junction left unmatched.

CDR3 amino acids: CASSIRTGIYEQYF. Here the CDR3 DNA reads TGTGCCAGCAGTATTCGTACAGGGATCTACGAGCAGTACTTC. This chain joins TRBV27 and TRBJ2-7; a weak D match, TRBD1 (6 bases). V gave up 5 bases and J gave up 3 bases, with 14 bases separating them. The germline gives CDR1 MNHEY, CDR2 SMNVEV (reference sequence). The CDR3 is made up of 14 amino acids.

Written as DNA, the CDR3 is TGTGCCAGCAGCGAGGGACTAGCGGGAGTAAGTGAGCAGTTCTTC. It specifies CASSEGLAGVSEQFF. The V call is TRBV7-3, the J call TRBJ2-1, with 14 bases aligning to TRBD2. Germline-derived CDR1 and CDR2 are SGHTA and FQGTGA. The V segment lost 5 bases and the J segment 9 bases; nucleotides outside the gene matches: 6. CDR3 length equals 15 residues.

This chain connects TRBV3-1 (or the pseudogene TRBV3-2) to TRBJ1-1, with no clear D. V lost 1 base and J 4 bases, leaving 7 bases between the germline ends. This CDR3 comprises 13 residues. CDR1 is LGHDT, CDR2 YNNKEL, per germline (reference sequence). CDR3 loop: CASSQGQITEAFF. CDR3 DNA sequence: TGTGCCAGCAGCCAAGGGCAGATCACTGAAGCTTTCTTT.

The chain combines TRBV7-8 with TRBJ1-4; D ambiguous. Germline loops: CDR1 SGHVS, CDR2 FQNEAQ. Trimming shortened V by 2 bases and J by 0 bases, and 4 bases separated the two germline ends. The CDR3 length is 14 residues. CDR3 nucleotide sequence: TGTGCCAGCAGCTTACCCTCAACTAATGAAAAACTGTTTTTT. As protein: CASSLPSTNEKLFF.

This clone has only one observation. V is TRBV7-3 and J is TRBJ2-2, with 12 bases lining up with TRBD2. V lost 4 bases, J lost 4 bases, and 1 base stayed unmatched. Per the germline V gene, CDR1 is SGHTA and CDR2 is FQGTGA. The CDR3 totals 15 residues. DNA for the CDR3: TGTGCCAGCAGCTCGGGACTAGCGGGCACCGGGGAGCTGTTTTTT. It translates to CASSSGLAGTGELFF.

This sequence joins TRBV7-9 and TRBJ2-3; 7 nucleotides match TRBD1. The CDR3 loop spans 16 amino acids. With V trimmed by 4 bases and J by 0 bases, 7 bases remained unmatched. CDR1 and CDR2 (germline): SEHNR, FQNEAQ (reference sequence). In DNA, the CDR3 is TGTGCCAGCAGCTCCTGGGGGACAGCGAGCACAGATACGCAGTATTTT. Encoded protein: CASSSWGTASTDTQYF.

The V call is TRBV25-1, the J call TRBJ1-5; D ambiguous. Trimming took 5 bases from V and 4 from J, leaving 6 bases between them. Germline values: CDR1 MGHDK, CDR2 SYGVNS. This CDR3 is 12 amino acids long. CDR3 in DNA: TGTGCCAGCAGTATATCGAATCAGCCCCAGCATTTT. Translated, it gives CASSISNQPQHF.

The gene calls are TRBV13 and TRBJ1-6; 10 positions match TRBD1. This CDR3 is built from 16 residues. J was trimmed by 7 bases and V by 5 bases; bases with no gene match: 8. Looked up from germline, CDR1 is PRHDT and CDR2 is FYEKMQ (reference sequence). DNA of the CDR3: TGTGCCAGCAGCGAGGGGACAGGGGCTGGGAATTCACCCCTCCACTTT. Its translation: CASSEGTGAGNSPLHF.

This chain joins TRBV13 and TRBJ1-3; perhaps TRBD1 as D (6 bases). Germline V gene lookup returns CDR1 PRHDT and CDR2 FYEKMQ (reference sequence). The CDR3 contains 14 residues. The V end was cut by 7 bases, the J end by 2 bases, with 12 bases between. CDR3 amino acids: CASNHGTTGNTIYF. The CDR3 DNA reads as TGTGCCAGCAATCACGGGACAACTGGAAACACCATATATTTT.

The chain couples TRBV30 to TRBJ1-1; TRBD1 matches at 9 bases. The CDR3 sequence is 13 residues long. Trimming took 3 bases from V and 5 from J; bases not matched to a gene: 4. Germline V lookup: CDR1 GTSNPN, CDR2 SVGIG (reference sequence). CDR3 protein: CAWSGQGRTEAFF. The CDR3 region has the DNA TGTGCCTGGAGCGGACAGGGGAGGACTGAAGCTTTCTTT. The full variable domain, in which reference TRBV30 and TRBJ1-1 provide the parts outside the CDR3, is SQTIHQWPATLVQPVGSPLSLECTVEGTSNPNLYWYRQAAGRGLQLLFYSVGIGQISSEVPQNLSASRPQDRQFILSSKKLLLSDSGFYLCAWSGQGRTEAFFGQGTRLTVV.

The chain links TRBV2 to TRBJ2-1; 11 bases are shared with TRBD2. The V segment lost 2 bases and the J segment 4 bases; nucleotides outside the gene matches: 7. Germline V CDR1 and CDR2: SNHLY, FYNNEI. This CDR3 has 17 amino acids. The CDR3 region is CASSETSGRVGYNEQFF. CDR3 sequence (DNA): TGTGCCAGCAGTGAAACTAGCGGGAGAGTAGGGTACAATGAGCAGTTCTTC.

The chain links TRBV7-2 to TRBJ2-2, with 8 nucleotides matching TRBD1. The germline gives CDR1 SGHTA, CDR2 FQGNSA. J was trimmed by 4 bases and V by 5 bases; bases with no gene match: 0. CDR3 length equals 13 residues. This CDR3 reads CASSTGGTGELFF. The CDR3 DNA reads as TGTGCCAGCAGCACAGGGGGCACCGGGGAGCTGTTTTTT.

The rearrangement links TRBV19 to TRBJ1-2; D gene uncertain. The CDR3 totals 18 residues. V lost 8 bases and J 4 bases, leaving 29 bases between the germline ends. Germline V CDR1 and CDR2: LNHDA, SQIVND (reference sequence). The DNA for the CDR3 is TGTGCCAGTGGTAAAACGGGTTTGGTCGAGGGAGAGGGCTATGGCTACACCTTC. It codes for CASGKTGLVEGEGYGYTF.

The chain carries TRBV19 and TRBJ1-5; 7 bases are a match to TRBD1. There are 12 residues in the CDR3. J was trimmed by 14 bases and V by 3 bases; bases with no gene match: 7. The germline gives CDR1 LNHDA, CDR2 SQIVND (reference sequence). Written as DNA, the CDR3 is TGTGCCAGTAGTATTGACAGGGCGGTGGAGCATTTT. Its translation: CASSIDRAVEHF.

The J gene is TRBJ2-1, the V gene TRBV11-2, with TRBD2 matching over 11 bases. The J segment lost 5 bases and the V segment lost 4 bases, leaving 7 bases of the junction unmatched. Germline V gene data show CDR1 as SGHAT and CDR2 as FQNNGV. The CDR3 consists of 16 residues. Here the CDR3 DNA reads TGTGCCAGCAGCTCTCCCGGGACTAGCGGCAACAATGAGCAGTTCTTC. Protein product: CASSSPGTSGNNEQFF.